Below, 19 T cell receptor beta chains from the same sample are listed, as sequenced in a study of blood T cell repertoires in COVID-19. Sequencing was performed with immunoSEQ multiplex PCR; in TCRdb, only in-frame clones are kept and a portion is missing. The table shows 140,000 or so clones, with approximately 88% occurring only once. Specimen: peripheral blood. The receptors derive from a woman aged 45-59 years with acute or convalescent COVID-19.

The V call is TRBV7-9, the J call TRBJ2-1; 9 positions match TRBD2. Germline loops: CDR1 SEHNR, CDR2 FQNEAQ (reference sequence). This CDR3 contains 17 residues. Unmatched junction bases numbered 14, after V lost 3 bases and J lost 8 bases. The CDR3 DNA follows: TGTGCCAGCAGCTTTTCCCCGACTAGCGGTTCTGGGGATGAGCAGTTCTTC. Translation: CASSFSPTSGSGDEQFF. Full variable domain (outside the CDR3, taken from reference TRBV7-9 and TRBJ2-1): DTGVSQNPRHKITKRGQNVTFRCDPISEHNRLYWYRQTLGQGPEFLTYFQNEAQLEKSRLLSDRFSAERPKGSFSTLEIQRTEQGDSAMYLCASSFSPTSGSGDEQFFGPGTRLTVL.

This clone was seen only a few times. The chain has TRBV9 and TRBJ1-1; D is possibly TRBD1 (6 bases). V gave up 0 bases and J gave up 10 bases, with 13 bases separating them. The CDR3 runs 13 residues. Germline V gives CDR1 SGDLS, CDR2 YYNGEE. CDR3 loop: CASSVEGRGSAFF. The CDR3 DNA reads TGTGCCAGCAGCGTAGAGGGCAGGGGTTCAGCTTTCTTT. Full variable domain (remainder filled in from reference TRBV9 and TRBJ1-1): DSGVTQTPKHLITATGQRVTLRCSPRSGDLSVYWYQQSLDQGLQFLIQYYNGEERAKGNILERFSAQQFPDLHSELNLSSLELGDSALYFCASSVEGRGSAFFGQGTRLTVV.

This clone was found once. The chain joins TRBV5-5 to TRBJ2-5; D is perhaps TRBD2 (6 bases). Trimming stripped 2 bases from V and 5 bases from J, with 19 bases between. CDR1 is SGHKS, CDR2 YYEKEE, per germline (reference sequence). The CDR3 is 16 residues long. In nucleotides, the CDR3 is TGTGCCAGCAGCTTACGGCGGGGTATCGGGCAGGAGACCCAGTACTTC. As protein: CASSLRRGIGQETQYF. Full variable domain (missing parts from reference TRBV5-5 and TRBJ2-5): DAGVTQSPTHLIKTRGQQVTLRCSPISGHKSVSWYQQVLGQGPQFIFQYYEKEERGRGNFPDRFSARQFPNYSSELNVNALLLGDSALYLCASSLRRGIGQETQYFGPGTRLLVL.

This clone was seen a few times. V usage is TRBV28 and J usage is TRBJ1-5, with a possible D match to TRBD1 (6 bases). From germline, CDR1 is MDHEN and CDR2 SYDVKM. The V end lost 9 bases, the J end lost 4 bases, and 13 bases lay between the germline ends. The CDR3 length is 13 residues. The CDR3: CASGTGPNQPQHF. CDR3 nucleotide sequence: TGTGCCAGTGGCACAGGGCCGAATCAGCCCCAGCATTTT.

The chain carries TRBV7-2 and TRBJ2-1; D is unresolved. Germline V gene sequence: CDR1 SGHTA, CDR2 FQGNSA. V shed 5 bases and J shed 4 bases, with 9 bases lying between them. CDR3 length: 13 amino acids. CDR3 residues: CASSPQTYNEQFF. The CDR3 nucleotides read TGTGCCAGCAGCCCCCAGACATACAATGAGCAGTTCTTC.

The chain employs TRBV7-2 and TRBJ2-3; 12 nucleotides agree with TRBD2. Trimming removed 5 bases from V and 6 bases from J; junction bases left unmatched: 6. This CDR3 spans 15 amino acids. CDR1 and CDR2 (germline): SGHTA, FQGNSA. The CDR3 nucleotides read TGTGCCAGCAGCCTATATGGACTAGCGGGGGATACGCAGTATTTT. Its translation: CASSLYGLAGDTQYF.

This clone was seen just once. V gene TRBV12-3 or TRBV12-4 combines with J gene TRBJ2-2; D remains ambiguous. V dropped 6 bases and J dropped 6 bases, with 5 bases sitting between them. This CDR3 has 11 amino acids. The CDR3 DNA is TGTGCCAGCAGGAGGTCCGGGGAGCTGTTTTTT. It specifies CASRRSGELFF.

The chain has TRBV19 and TRBJ1-4, with 9 bases aligning to TRBD1. The V gene end was trimmed by 4 bases and the J gene end by 4 bases; junction bases not matched to a gene: 13. This CDR3 has 18 residues. In germline, CDR1 is LNHDA, CDR2 SQIVND (reference sequence). The CDR3 sequence is CASSNPRRGQGLNEKLFF. The CDR3 DNA sequence: TGTGCCAGTAGTAACCCCCGCCGGGGACAGGGACTTAATGAAAAACTGTTTTTT.

V gene TRBV19 combines with J gene TRBJ1-4; 9 nucleotides agree with TRBD1. V lost 9 bases and J lost 10; bases outside the gene matches: 9. The CDR3 loop spans 13 amino acids. CDR1 LNHDA and CDR2 SQIVND come from the germline V gene (reference sequence). The CDR3 DNA is TGTGCCAGCTCGGGACAGGGTGGGGTAAAACTGTTTTTT. It is translated as CASSGQGGVKLFF. Supplemented by reference TRBV19 and TRBJ1-4, the full variable domain reads DGGITQSPKYLFRKEGQNVTLSCEQNLNHDAMYWYRQDPGQGLRLIYYSQIVNDFQKGDIAEGYSVSREKKESFPLTVTSAQKNPTAFYLCASSGQGGVKLFFGSGTQLSVL.

The rearrangement joins TRBV29-1 to TRBJ2-7, with unresolved D. The V end lost 2 bases, the J end lost 3 bases, and 14 bases lay between the germline ends. Germline lookup yields CDR1 SQVTM and CDR2 ANQGSEA. There are 14 residues in the CDR3. CDR3 DNA sequence: TGCAGCGTTGAACTGGGTGGGCCAAGCTACGAGCAGTACTTC. It yields the protein CSVELGGPSYEQYF.

This clone appeared once. The chain is built from TRBV7-9 and TRBJ2-3; TRBD2 agrees at 8 bases. The CDR3 spans 16 residues. V lost 5 bases and J lost 0; bases outside the gene matches: 7. CDR1 is SEHNR, CDR2 FQNEAQ, per germline (reference sequence). CDR3: CASSPPRGGSTDTQYF. The CDR3 coding sequence is TGTGCCAGCAGCCCCCCCCGGGGGGGGAGCACAGATACGCAGTATTTT. Full variable domain (remainder filled in from reference TRBV7-9 and TRBJ2-3): DTGVSQNPRHKITKRGQNVTFRCDPISEHNRLYWYRQTLGQGPEFLTYFQNEAQLEKSRLLSDRFSAERPKGSFSTLEIQRTEQGDSAMYLCASSPPRGGSTDTQYFGPGTRLTVL.

This rearrangement joins TRBV19 to TRBJ2-7; D remains unclear. This CDR3 has 13 amino acids. V was trimmed by 3 bases and J by 3 bases, leaving 9 bases between them. Germline assignment: CDR1 LNHDA and CDR2 SQIVND (reference sequence). CDR3 bases: TGTGCCAGTAGTATCTCGAGGAACTACGAGCAGTACTTC. Translation gives CASSISRNYEQYF.

This clone came up once. The chain joins TRBV7-2 to TRBJ2-1, with 14 bases lining up with TRBD2. There are 17 residues in the CDR3. Germline trimming cut 3 bases from V and 0 bases from J; bases unmatched to any gene: 1. From germline, CDR1 is SGHTA and CDR2 FQGNSA. The CDR3 DNA follows: TGTGCCAGCAGCTTCGGACTAGCGGGGGGCTCCTACAATGAGCAGTTCTTC. It encodes CASSFGLAGGSYNEQFF. The full variable domain, completed using reference TRBV7-2 and TRBJ2-1, is GAGVSQSPSNKVTEKGKDVELRCDPISGHTALYWYRQSLGQGLEFLIYFQGNSAPDKSGLPSDRFSAERTGGSVSTLTIQRTQQEDSAVYLCASSFGLAGGSYNEQFFGPGTRLTVL.

The CDR3 is CASSEGETGITQYF. CDR3 nucleotide sequence: TGTGCCAGCAGTGAAGGGGAGACAGGCATCACGCAGTATTTT. V is TRBV25-1 and J is TRBJ2-3, with D perhaps matching TRBD1 (6 bases). The CDR3 loop spans 14 amino acids. V lost 2 bases, J lost 9 bases, and 15 bases lay in between. CDR1 is MGHDK and CDR2 is SYGVNS in the germline V gene. The variable domain in full, with the rest retrieved from reference TRBV25-1 and TRBJ2-3, is EADIYQTPRYLVIGTGKKITLECSQTMGHDKMYWYQQDPGMELHLIHYSYGVNSTEKGDLSSESTVSRIRTEHFPLTLESARPSHTSQYLCASSEGETGITQYFGPGTRLTVL.

The chain uses TRBV5-4 and TRBJ2-3; weak D call: TRBD1 (6 bases). The germline CDR1 and CDR2 sequences are SGHNT and YYREEE (reference sequence). The V gene lost 4 bases and the J gene lost 0 bases, with 9 bases spanning the gap. The length of the CDR3 is 14 residues. CDR3 amino acids: CASSLGQSTDTQYF. In nucleotides, the CDR3 is TGTGCCAGCAGCCTGGGACAAAGCACAGATACGCAGTATTTT.

The V and J genes are TRBV6-1 and TRBJ2-5, with TRBD2 matching 9 bases. Germline trimming cut 2 bases from V and 1 base from J; bases unmatched to any gene: 17. Per germline, CDR1 MNHNS and CDR2 SASEGT. This CDR3 contains 20 residues. The CDR3 spells CASSELDPTGLAGSQETQYF. The CDR3 DNA reads TGTGCCAGCAGTGAATTGGACCCCACGGGGCTAGCGGGGTCCCAAGAGACCCAGTACTTC.

The rearrangement uses TRBV6-5 and TRBJ1-1; TRBD1 matches at 7 bases. The V and J ends lost 6 bases and 1 base, in that order; junction bases with no gene match: 5. CDR3 length: 14 amino acids. Germline CDR1 is MNHEY and CDR2 is SVGAGI. The CDR3 loop reads CASSVTGRNTEAFF. CDR3 DNA: TGTGCCAGCAGCGTGACAGGGAGGAACACTGAAGCTTTCTTT.

The chain has TRBV7-9 and TRBJ1-2; 7 bases fit TRBD1. In germline, CDR1 is SEHNR, CDR2 FQNEAQ (reference sequence). V shed 5 bases, J shed 1 base, and the junction held 13 bases outside the gene matches. The CDR3 consists of 17 residues. The DNA for the CDR3 is TGTGCCAGCAGCCACGACCAGGGGGGCGCCGGTAACTATGGCTACACCTTC. This translates into CASSHDQGGAGNYGYTF.

The V call is TRBV9, the J call TRBJ2-7; D gene uncertain. The CDR3 is made up of 11 amino acids. V lost 3 bases, J lost 3 bases, and 4 bases lay in between. Germline V CDR1 and CDR2: SGDLS, YYNGEE. This CDR3 is CASSDNYEQYF. In DNA, the CDR3 is TGTGCCAGCAGCGATAACTACGAGCAGTACTTC.